This TCR beta chain was profiled in a study of T cells after yellow fever vaccination. The TCR cDNA carried a universal primer site and UMIs from 5'RACE template switching. TCRdb independently ran MiXCR on the 5' RACE reads; one entry per CDR3 protein. Of approximately 240,000 distinct CDR3 sequences listed, approximately 3.5% are singletons. This clonotype has at least ten counts. CDR1 is MNHNS, CDR2 SASEGT, per germline. The V and J ends lost 2 bases and 2 bases respectively, with 4 bases between them. The CDR3 covers 14 residues. V usage is TRBV6-1 and J usage is TRBJ2-6, with D unresolved. This receptor was obtained from a young man who received the YFV17D yellow fever vaccine. The starting material was PBMCs, obtained 15 days after the yellow fever booster vaccination. CDR3 in amino acids: CASSELAGANVLTF. CDR3 coding DNA: TGTGCCAGCAGTGAACTAGCTGGGGCCAACGTCCTGACTTTC.